A single sample gave rise to the 13 T cell receptor beta chains below, sequenced in a study of blood T cell repertoires in COVID-19. Profiled with immunoSEQ multiplex PCR; TCRdb holds only in-frame clones, not every one. Among about 380,000 clones, roughly 89% were seen once, and the ten largest hold approximately 6.2%. The sample consisted of peripheral blood. Receptors were obtained from a man aged 18-30 years with active or convalescent COVID-19.

The chain links TRBV4-3 to TRBJ2-7; 7 nucleotides match TRBD1. The germline V gene encodes CDR1 LGHNA and CDR2 YSLEER. The CDR3 runs 14 residues. Unmatched junction bases numbered 4, after V lost 2 bases and J lost 3 bases. CDR3 region: CASSQSRTGYEQYF. The CDR3 bases are TGCGCCAGCAGCCAATCGAGGACAGGCTACGAGCAGTACTTC.

This chain joins TRBV5-1 and TRBJ2-2; possibly TRBD1 for D (5 bases). Germline V lookup: CDR1 SGHRS, CDR2 YFSETQ. Trimming pared 4 bases from V and 2 bases from J, leaving 9 bases between. This CDR3 comprises 14 residues. CDR3 DNA sequence: TGCGCCAGCAGCGCCCAGGGAAACACCGGGGAGCTGTTTTTT. This encodes CASSAQGNTGELFF. Complete variable domain (other parts from reference TRBV5-1 and TRBJ2-2): KAGVTQTPRYLIKTRGQQVTLSCSPISGHRSVSWYQQTPGQGLQFLFEYFSETQRNKGNFPGRFSGRQFSNSRSEMNVSTLELGDSALYLCASSAQGNTGELFFGEGSRLTVL.

The chain employs TRBV14 and TRBJ1-6; 9 nucleotides agree with TRBD1. The V and J ends lost 1 base and 11 bases, in that order; junction bases with no gene match: 6. The CDR3 is 15 amino acids. Looked up from germline, CDR1 is SGHDN and CDR2 is FVKESK. The CDR3 bases are TGTGCCAGCAGCCAAGTGGGACAGGGTCGTCCACCCCTCCACTTT. Its protein product is CASSQVGQGRPPLHF.

The V and J genes are TRBV5-1 and TRBJ1-1; D not certain. This CDR3 contains 13 residues. In germline, CDR1 is SGHRS, CDR2 YFSETQ. Trimming cost V 4 bases and J 0 bases, with 7 bases left between them. The CDR3 coding sequence is TGCGCCAGCAGCATGGTAGTGAACACTGAAGCTTTCTTT. Translating gives CASSMVVNTEAFF.

This chain uses TRBV5-1 with TRBJ2-5; D unclear. Deletions cut 0 bases from V and 5 bases from J, with 8 bases between. This CDR3 contains 13 residues. Germline V lookup: CDR1 SGHRS, CDR2 YFSETQ. CDR3 sequence reads: CASSLGPLETQYF. Written as DNA, the CDR3 is TGCGCCAGCAGCTTGGGGCCGCTGGAGACCCAGTACTTC.

The V and J genes are TRBV15 and TRBJ2-5; TRBD1 aligns across 8 bases. The ends lost 4 bases at V and 1 base at J; junction bases unmatched: 8. The CDR3 extends over 16 amino acids. Per the germline V gene, CDR1 is LNHNV and CDR2 is YYDKDF (reference sequence). The CDR3 sequence is CATSTRTGMGQETQYF. CDR3 nucleotide sequence: TGTGCCACCAGCACCCGGACAGGGATGGGCCAAGAGACCCAGTACTTC.

Note on this clone: The sample carries other DNA sequences with the same CDR3. V gene TRBV19 combines with J gene TRBJ1-1, with unresolved D. Germline CDR1 and CDR2: LNHDA and SQIVND (reference sequence). V gave up 4 bases and J gave up 1 base, with 4 bases separating them. The CDR3 contains 12 residues. In nucleotides, the CDR3 is TGTGCCAGTAGTACAGGGAACACTGAAGCTTTCTTT. It yields the protein CASSTGNTEAFF.

The rearrangement links TRBV11-2 to TRBJ2-2, with 12 bases aligning to TRBD2. From germline, CDR1 is SGHAT and CDR2 FQNNGV. The CDR3 is 15 amino acids. The V gene end was trimmed by 6 bases and the J gene end by 5 bases; junction bases not matched to a gene: 4. CDR3 coding DNA: TGTGCCAGCAGTAGAGGGACTAGCGGGACCGGGGAGCTGTTTTTT. This translates into CASSRGTSGTGELFF.

The DNA of the CDR3 is TGTGCCAGCAGTTACCGGCAGGGCACTGAAGCTTTCTTT. It yields the protein CASSYRQGTEAFF. This sequence joins TRBV6-5 and TRBJ1-1, with a tentative D call TRBD1 (5 bases). Germline values: CDR1 MNHEY, CDR2 SVGAGI. CDR3 length: 13 residues. V dropped 2 bases and J dropped 4 bases, with 8 bases sitting between them.

The gene calls are TRBV19 and TRBJ2-7; a weak D match, TRBD2 (6 bases). Trimming removed 5 bases at V and 6 bases at J, with 14 bases between. Per the germline V gene, CDR1 is LNHDA and CDR2 is SQIVND (reference sequence). This CDR3 has 13 amino acids. Here the CDR3 DNA reads TGTGCCAGTAGTTCCCATGTGGGGGGCGAGCAGTACTTC. It yields the protein CASSSHVGGEQYF.

This rearrangement joins TRBV4-1 to TRBJ2-5; D is uncertain. The CDR3 runs to 14 residues. The V end lost 0 bases, the J end lost 1 base, and 6 bases lay between the germline ends. Per germline, CDR1 MGHRA and CDR2 YSYEKL. CDR3 sequence (DNA): TGCGCCAGCAGCCAAGACAGAGGCCAAGAGACCCAGTACTTC. This translates into CASSQDRGQETQYF.

CDR3 sequence: CASSPSWATEAFF. DNA for the CDR3: TGTGCCAGCAGCCCCTCTTGGGCCACTGAAGCTTTCTTT. The rearrangement uses TRBV11-2 and TRBJ1-1; D not certain. The CDR3 is 13 amino acids. V gave up 5 bases and J gave up 4 bases, with 11 bases separating them. Germline V lookup: CDR1 SGHAT, CDR2 FQNNGV.

This chain links TRBV15 with TRBJ1-6; D perhaps matches TRBD1 (6 bases). Per the germline V gene, CDR1 is LNHNV and CDR2 is YYDKDF (reference sequence). The CDR3 consists of 17 residues. Trimming shortened V by 2 bases and J by 0 bases, and 11 bases separated the two germline ends. The DNA for the CDR3 is TGTGCCACCAGCAGAAGTCAGGGGAGCTCCTATAATTCACCCCTCCACTTT. It encodes CATSRSQGSSYNSPLHF.